This TCR beta chain was captured in a study of identical twins. Template switching (which added a universal primer site) was used, and cDNA carried unique molecular identifiers. TCRdb re-called the 5' RACE reads through MiXCR, storing one row per CDR3 protein. This sample has about 570,000 distinct CDR3 sequences, with approximately 9.6% found just once. Per germline, CDR1 LGHNA and CDR2 YNFKEQ. Trimming stripped 4 bases from V and 8 bases from J, with 18 bases between. The CDR3 totals 15 residues. Study-level points and caveats: Where out-of-frame alpha sequences were twin-shared, they showed excess low generation probability. Conclusions were based on cross-sectional statistical analysis, without following the same donors.

At least ten counts were recorded for this clonotype. Its antigen is not identified. The same sample was also used in a study of yellow fever vaccine responses in identical twins.

The clonotype was recovered from a woman aged 18-35 years in good health. V and J are TRBV4-2 and TRBJ2-1; possible D gene TRBD2, 7 bases. Sequenced sample: PBMCs. CDR3 loop: CASSLEGGGSDEQFF. The CDR3 DNA reads as TGTGCCAGCAGCCTCGAAGGGGGGGGATCCGATGAGCAGTTCTTC.